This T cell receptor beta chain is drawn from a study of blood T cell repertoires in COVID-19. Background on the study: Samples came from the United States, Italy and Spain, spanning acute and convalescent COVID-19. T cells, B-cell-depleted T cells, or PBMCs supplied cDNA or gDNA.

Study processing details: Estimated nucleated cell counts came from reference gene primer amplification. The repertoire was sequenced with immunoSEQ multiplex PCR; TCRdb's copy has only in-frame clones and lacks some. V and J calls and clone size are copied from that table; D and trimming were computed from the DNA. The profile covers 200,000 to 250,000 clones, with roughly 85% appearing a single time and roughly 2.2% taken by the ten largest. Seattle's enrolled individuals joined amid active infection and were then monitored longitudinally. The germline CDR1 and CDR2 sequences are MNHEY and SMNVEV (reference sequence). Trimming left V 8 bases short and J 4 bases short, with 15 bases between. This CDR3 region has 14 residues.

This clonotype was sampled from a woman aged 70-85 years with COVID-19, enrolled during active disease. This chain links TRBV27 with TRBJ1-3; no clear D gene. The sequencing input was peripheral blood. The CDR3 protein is CASQQAGLGNTIYF. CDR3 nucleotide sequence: TGTGCCAGCCAGCAGGCGGGCCTCGGAAACACCATATATTTT.